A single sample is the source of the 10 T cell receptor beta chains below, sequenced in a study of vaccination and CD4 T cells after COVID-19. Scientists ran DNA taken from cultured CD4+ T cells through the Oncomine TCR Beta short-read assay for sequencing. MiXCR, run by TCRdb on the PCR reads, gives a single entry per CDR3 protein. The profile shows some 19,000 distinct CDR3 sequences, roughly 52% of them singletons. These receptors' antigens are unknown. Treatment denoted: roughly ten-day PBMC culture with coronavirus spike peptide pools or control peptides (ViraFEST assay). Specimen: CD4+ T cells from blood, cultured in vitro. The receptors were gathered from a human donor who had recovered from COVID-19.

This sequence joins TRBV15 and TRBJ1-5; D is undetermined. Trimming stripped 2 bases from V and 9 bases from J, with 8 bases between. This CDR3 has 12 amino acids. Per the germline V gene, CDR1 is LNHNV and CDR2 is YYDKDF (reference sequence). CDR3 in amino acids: CATSRPRRPQHF. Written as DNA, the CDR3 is TGTGCCACCAGCAGACCGAGGAGGCCCCAGCATTTT. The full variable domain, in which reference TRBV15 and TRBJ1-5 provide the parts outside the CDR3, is DAMVIQNPRYQVTQFGKPVTLSCSQTLNHNVMYWYQQKSSQAPKLLFHYYDKDFNNEADTPDNFQSRRPNTSFCFLDIRSPGLGDTAMYLCATSRPRRPQHFGDGTRLSIL.

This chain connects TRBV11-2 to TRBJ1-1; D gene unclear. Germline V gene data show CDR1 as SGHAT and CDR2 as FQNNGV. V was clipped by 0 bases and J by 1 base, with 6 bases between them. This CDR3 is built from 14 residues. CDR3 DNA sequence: TGTGCCAGCAGCTTAGATCACAGGAACACTGAAGCTTTCTTT. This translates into CASSLDHRNTEAFF. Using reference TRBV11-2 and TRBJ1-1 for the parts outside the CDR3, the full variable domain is EAGVAQSPRYKIIEKRQSVAFWCNPISGHATLYWYQQILGQGPKLLIQFQNNGVVDDSQLPKDRFSAERLKGVDSTLKIQPAKLEDSAVYLCASSLDHRNTEAFFGQGTRLTVV.

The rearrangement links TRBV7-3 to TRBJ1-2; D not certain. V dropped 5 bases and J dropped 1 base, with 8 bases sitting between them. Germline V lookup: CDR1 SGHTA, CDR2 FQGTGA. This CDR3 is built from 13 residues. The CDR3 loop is CASSPDFNYGYTF. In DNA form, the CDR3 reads TGTGCCAGCAGCCCGGACTTTAACTATGGCTACACCTTC. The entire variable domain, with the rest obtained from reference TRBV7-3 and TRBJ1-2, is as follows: GAGVSQTPSNKVTEKGKYVELRCDPISGHTALYWYRQSLGQGPEFLIYFQGTGAADDSGLPNDRFFAVRPEGSVSTLKIQRTERGDSAVYLCASSPDFNYGYTFGSGTRLTVV.

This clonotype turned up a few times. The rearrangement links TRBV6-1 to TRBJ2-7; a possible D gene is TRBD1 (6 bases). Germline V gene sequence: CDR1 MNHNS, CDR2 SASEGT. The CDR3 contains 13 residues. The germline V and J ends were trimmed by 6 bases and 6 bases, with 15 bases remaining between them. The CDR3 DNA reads TGTGCCAGCAGCTCCGAGGGGGTAGGCGAGCAGTACTTC. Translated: CASSSEGVGEQYF.

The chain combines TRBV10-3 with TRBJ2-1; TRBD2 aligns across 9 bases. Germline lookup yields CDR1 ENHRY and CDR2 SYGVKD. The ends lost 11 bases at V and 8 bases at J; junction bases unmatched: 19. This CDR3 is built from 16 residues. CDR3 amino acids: CAATGGAGGPIHEQFF. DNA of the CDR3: TGTGCCGCCACTGGTGGGGCGGGAGGGCCCATTCATGAGCAGTTCTTC.

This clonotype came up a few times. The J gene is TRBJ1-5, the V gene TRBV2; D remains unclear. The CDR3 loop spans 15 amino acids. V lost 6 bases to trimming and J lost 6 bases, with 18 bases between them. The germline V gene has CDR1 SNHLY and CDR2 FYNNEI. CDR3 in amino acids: CASRFGDGLFQPQHF. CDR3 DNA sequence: TGTGCCAGCAGGTTTGGCGACGGACTATTTCAGCCCCAGCATTTT.

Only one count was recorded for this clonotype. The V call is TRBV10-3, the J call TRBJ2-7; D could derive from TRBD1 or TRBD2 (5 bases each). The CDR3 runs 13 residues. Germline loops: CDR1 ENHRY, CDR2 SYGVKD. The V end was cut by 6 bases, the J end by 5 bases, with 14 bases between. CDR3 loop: CAIRGTGGHEQYF. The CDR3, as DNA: TGTGCCATCAGGGGGACGGGCGGCCACGAGCAGTACTTC.

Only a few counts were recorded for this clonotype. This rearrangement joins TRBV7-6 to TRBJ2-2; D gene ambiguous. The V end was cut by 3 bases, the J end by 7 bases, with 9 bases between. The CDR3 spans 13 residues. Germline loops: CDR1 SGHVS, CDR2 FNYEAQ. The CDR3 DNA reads TGTGCCAGCAGCTTGTTTCTAGACGGGGAGCTGTTTTTT. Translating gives CASSLFLDGELFF. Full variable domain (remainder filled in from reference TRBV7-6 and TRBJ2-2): GAGVSQSPRYKVTKRGQDVALRCDPISGHVSLYWYRQALGQGPEFLTYFNYEAQQDKSGLPNDRFSAERPEGSISTLTIQRTEQRDSAMYRCASSLFLDGELFFGEGSRLTVL.

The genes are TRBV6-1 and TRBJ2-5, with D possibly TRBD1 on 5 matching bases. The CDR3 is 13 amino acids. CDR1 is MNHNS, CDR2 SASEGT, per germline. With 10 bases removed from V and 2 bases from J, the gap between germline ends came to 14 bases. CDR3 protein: CATRKGFQETQYF. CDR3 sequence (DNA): TGTGCCACCAGGAAGGGGTTTCAAGAGACCCAGTACTTC.

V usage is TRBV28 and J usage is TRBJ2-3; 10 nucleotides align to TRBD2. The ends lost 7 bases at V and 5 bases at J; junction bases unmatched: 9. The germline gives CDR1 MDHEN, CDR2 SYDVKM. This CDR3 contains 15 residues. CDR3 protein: CASTRAGGLGDTQYF. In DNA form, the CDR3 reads TGTGCCAGCACCCGAGCGGGAGGGCTTGGAGATACGCAGTATTTT.